Listed here are 27 T cell receptor beta chains from one sample, sequenced in a study of sequential checkpoint blockade in melanoma. Using immunoSEQ multiplex PCR, the repertoire was profiled, and TCRdb retains in-frame clones only, with some absent. There are about 4,000 clones in the sample; roughly 24% occur only once, and roughly 13% lies in the top ten. The treatment denotes: randomized to nivolumab then ipilimumab (arm A) or the reverse (arm B). The sequences come from tumor tissue (inferred from file names), collected from a patient given nivolumab and ipilimumab in sequence. All receptors come from a human donor with melanoma.

The chain joins TRBV6-8 to TRBJ2-1; D possibly corresponds to TRBD1 (6 bases). This CDR3 region has 15 residues. Germline CDR1 is MNHGY and CDR2 is SAAAGT. Trimming pared 4 bases from V and 2 bases from J, leaving 12 bases between. CDR3 sequence reads: CASSLQGATYNEQFF. In nucleotides, the CDR3 is TGTGCCAGCAGTTTACAGGGAGCTACCTACAATGAGCAGTTCTTC.

This clone has only one observation. The chain uses TRBV10-2 and TRBJ1-1; 8 bases map to TRBD1. There are 14 residues in the CDR3. The germline CDR1 and CDR2 sequences are WSHSY and SAAADI. The ends lost 6 bases at V and 6 bases at J; junction bases unmatched: 9. The CDR3 spells CASRPTRQGPEAFF. CDR3 nucleotide sequence: TGCGCCAGCAGACCTACACGACAGGGGCCTGAAGCTTTCTTT.

The table lists this clone with a few counts. The chain combines TRBV4-1 with TRBJ2-2; tentatively, D is TRBD1 (6 bases). With 4 bases removed from V and 1 base from J, the gap between germline ends came to 16 bases. Germline V CDR1 and CDR2: MGHRA, YSYEKL. The CDR3 is 17 residues long. The CDR3 coding sequence is TGCGCCAGCAGCCCCCACCGGGCAGGGGAGAACACCGGGGAGCTGTTTTTT. It specifies CASSPHRAGENTGELFF.

V and J are TRBV6-8 and TRBJ2-1; no reliable D call. V lost 2 bases to trimming and J lost 7 bases, with 9 bases between them. The CDR3 is 13 residues long. The germline CDR1 and CDR2 sequences are MNHGY and SAAAGT. CDR3: CASSYMEGNEQFF. CDR3 coding DNA: TGTGCCAGCAGTTACATGGAAGGAAATGAGCAGTTCTTC.

This clone came up a few times. The J gene is TRBJ2-7, the V gene TRBV6-8, with D perhaps assigned TRBD1 or TRBD2 (6 bases each). Per germline, CDR1 MNHGY and CDR2 SAAAGT. CDR3 length equals 15 residues. V gave up 2 bases and J gave up 4 bases, with 15 bases separating them. CDR3 in amino acids: CASSYTGGAGYEQYF. The DNA of the CDR3 is TGTGCCAGCAGTTACACCGGGGGCGCCGGATACGAGCAGTACTTC.

There are many counts of this clone. The chain links TRBV11-3 to TRBJ2-1; a weak D match, TRBD2 (5 bases). The CDR3 has 14 residues. Germline loops: CDR1 SGHNT, CDR2 YENEEA. Trimming left V 3 bases short and J 5 bases short, with 11 bases between. The CDR3 nucleotides read TGTGCCAGCAGCTTTGGCGGGCGAAACAATGAGCAGTTCTTC. Protein product: CASSFGGRNNEQFF.

The rearrangement joins TRBV30 to TRBJ2-7; no clear D gene. This CDR3 has 13 residues. Trimming stripped 2 bases from V and 5 bases from J, with 13 bases between. From germline, CDR1 is GTSNPN and CDR2 SVGIG (reference sequence). CDR3 in amino acids: CAWSPRSGNEQYF. Written as DNA, the CDR3 is TGTGCCTGGAGTCCGCGGAGTGGGAACGAGCAGTACTTC.

This clone turned up a few times. The CDR3 loop is CASSQDPRSRSYRNQPQHF. The CDR3 DNA sequence: TGCGCCAGCAGCCAGGATCCCCGGTCCCGATCGTATCGCAATCAGCCCCAGCATTTT. This chain connects TRBV4-1 to TRBJ1-5; D is unresolved. Trimming stripped 3 bases from V and 2 bases from J, with 23 bases between. Germline V lookup: CDR1 MGHRA, CDR2 YSYEKL. This CDR3 is 19 amino acids long.

Ten or more counts support this clone. The V and J genes are TRBV2 and TRBJ2-5; D uncertain. The germline CDR1 and CDR2 sequences are SNHLY and FYNNEI. The CDR3 sequence is 13 residues long. V was clipped by 6 bases and J by 3 bases, with 11 bases between them. The CDR3 DNA reads TGTGCCAGCAGCTACGAAAGAGAAGAGACCCAGTACTTC. It codes for CASSYEREETQYF.

This clone has at least ten counts. The V gene is TRBV11-3, the J gene TRBJ1-1; 7 nucleotides agree with TRBD1. There are 14 residues in the CDR3. V dropped 5 bases and J dropped 4; count of bases not matched to a gene: 7. CDR1 is SGHNT, CDR2 YENEEA, per germline. CDR3 protein: CASSAAPGGTEAFF. In nucleotides, the CDR3 is TGTGCCAGCAGCGCAGCCCCAGGGGGCACTGAAGCTTTCTTT. The full variable domain, completed using reference TRBV11-3 and TRBJ1-1, is EAGVVQSPRYKIIEKKQPVAFWCNPISGHNTLYWYLQNLGQGPELLIRYENEEAVDDSQLPKDRFSAERLKGVDSTLKIQPAELGDSAVYLCASSAAPGGTEAFFGQGTRLTVV.

The chain is built from TRBV6-8 and TRBJ1-5, with a weak D call TRBD1 (5 bases). Germline V lookup: CDR1 MNHGY, CDR2 SAAAGT. The CDR3 length is 14 residues. V lost 5 bases to trimming and J lost 3 bases, with 11 bases between them. CDR3 nucleotides: TGTGCCAGCAGTACTATGGGGCACAATCAGCCCCAGCATTTT. This gives the protein CASSTMGHNQPQHF.

The chain uses TRBV18 and TRBJ2-3; 8 bases line up with TRBD1. CDR3 length: 16 residues. The V and J ends lost 0 bases and 5 bases, in that order; junction bases with no gene match: 7. Germline V lookup: CDR1 KGHSH, CDR2 LQKENI. CDR3 bases: TGTGCCAGCTCACCACCGTCGACAGGGGTCGGAGATACGCAGTATTTT. Translating it yields CASSPPSTGVGDTQYF. Based on the CDR3 plus reference TRBV18 and TRBJ2-3, the full variable domain is NAGVMQNPRHLVRRRGQEARLRCSPMKGHSHVYWYRQLPEEGLKFMVYLQKENIIDESGMPKERFSAEFPKEGPSILRIQQVVRGDSAAYFCASSPPSTGVGDTQYFGPGTRLTVL.

This clone was seen more than once but under ten times. CDR3: CASRKGKGGAANEKLFF. As DNA, the CDR3 is TGTGCCAGTAGGAAAGGGAAAGGAGGAGCGGCTAATGAAAAACTGTTTTTT. The J gene is TRBJ1-4, the V gene TRBV19; D gene ambiguous. Per the germline V gene, CDR1 is LNHDA and CDR2 is SQIVND (reference sequence). The CDR3 extends over 17 amino acids. Trimming shortened V by 6 bases and J by 3 bases, and 20 bases separated the two germline ends.

The CDR3 spells CASSEQVASLNEQFF. CDR3 coding DNA: TGTGCCAGCAGTGAACAGGTAGCTAGCCTGAATGAGCAGTTCTTC. This chain joins TRBV28 and TRBJ2-1; D is possibly TRBD1 or TRBD2 (5 bases each). There are 15 residues in the CDR3. V lost 5 bases and J lost 7, with 18 bases in between. CDR1 is MDHEN and CDR2 is SYDVKM in the germline V gene.

The sample holds a few counts of this clone. V gene TRBV6-8 combines with J gene TRBJ2-2; possibly TRBD2 for D (6 bases). Per the germline V gene, CDR1 is MNHGY and CDR2 is SAAAGT. The CDR3 length is 15 residues. Trimming removed 6 bases from V and 3 bases from J, with 14 bases in between. The CDR3 loop reads CASRVRGRDTGELFF. The DNA for the CDR3 is TGTGCCAGCAGGGTACGGGGGAGAGACACCGGGGAGCTGTTTTTT.

The J gene is TRBJ1-6, the V gene TRBV19; D unclear. The germline V and J ends were trimmed by 4 bases and 10 bases, with 14 bases remaining between them. CDR1 and CDR2 from the germline V gene are LNHDA and SQIVND (reference sequence). This CDR3 spans 14 amino acids. The CDR3 protein is CASSTTGMESPLHF. In DNA, the CDR3 is TGTGCCAGTAGTACAACGGGGATGGAGTCACCCCTCCACTTT. The full variable domain, its missing parts supplied by reference TRBV19 and TRBJ1-6, is DGGITQSPKYLFRKEGQNVTLSCEQNLNHDAMYWYRQDPGQGLRLIYYSQIVNDFQKGDIAEGYSVSREKKESFPLTVTSAQKNPTAFYLCASSTTGMESPLHFGNGTRLTVT.

By sample fraction, this clone is medium-sized (0.01 to 0.1%). CDR3 sequence reads: CASSYFDTQYF. CDR3 nucleotides: TGTGCCAGCAGTTACTTCGATACGCAGTATTTT. The V call is TRBV6-4, the J call TRBJ2-3; D ambiguous. V lost 5 bases to trimming and J lost 6 bases, with 6 bases between them. CDR1 MRHNA and CDR2 SNTAGT come from the germline V gene. This CDR3 has 11 residues.

The chain has TRBV18 and TRBJ1-2; 9 bases match TRBD1. The J segment lost 6 bases and the V segment lost 3 bases, leaving 8 bases of the junction unmatched. This CDR3 region has 15 residues. The germline V gene has CDR1 KGHSH and CDR2 LQKENI. The CDR3 loop reads CASSPKGDRGNGYTF. The CDR3 DNA is TGTGCCAGCTCACCCAAAGGAGACAGGGGGAATGGCTACACCTTC.

This clone has at least ten counts. The chain joins TRBV11-3 to TRBJ2-6; the D is unclear. The CDR3 runs to 14 residues. The ends were cut back, 0 bases at V and 2 bases at J, with 2 bases in the middle. Per germline, CDR1 SGHNT and CDR2 YENEEA. CDR3 bases: TGTGCCAGCAGCTTAGAGCCTGGGGCCAACGTCCTGACTTTC. Amino acids: CASSLEPGANVLTF. The variable domain in full, with the rest retrieved from reference TRBV11-3 and TRBJ2-6, is EAGVVQSPRYKIIEKKQPVAFWCNPISGHNTLYWYLQNLGQGPELLIRYENEEAVDDSQLPKDRFSAERLKGVDSTLKIQPAELGDSAVYLCASSLEPGANVLTFGAGSRLTVL.

By sample share, this clone is medium-sized (0.01 to 0.1%). CDR3 bases: TGTGCCAGCAGCCCACCGGGGACAGGGGGGGTCCACCTCCACTTT. Protein: CASSPPGTGGVHLHF. This chain joins TRBV11-3 and TRBJ1-6; 11 bases agree with TRBD1. The length of the CDR3 is 15 residues. Germline assignment: CDR1 SGHNT and CDR2 YENEEA. V shed 5 bases, J shed 15 bases, and the junction held 12 bases outside the gene matches.

The sample holds a few counts of this clone. The chain joins TRBV9 to TRBJ2-3; no reliable D call. Germline CDR1 reads SGDLS; CDR2 reads YYNGEE. The ends were cut back, 6 bases at V and 3 bases at J, with 11 bases in the middle. The CDR3 totals 13 residues. CDR3 bases: TGTGCCAGCAATAAGGACGGGACAGATACGCAGTATTTT. Residues: CASNKDGTDTQYF. Using reference TRBV9 and TRBJ2-3 for the parts outside the CDR3, the full variable domain is DSGVTQTPKHLITATGQRVTLRCSPRSGDLSVYWYQQSLDQGLQFLIQYYNGEERAKGNILERFSAQQFPDLHSELNLSSLELGDSALYFCASNKDGTDTQYFGPGTRLTVL.

The chain carries TRBV18 and TRBJ2-3, with D maybe TRBD1 (5 bases). The CDR3 contains 13 residues. Germline CDR1 is KGHSH and CDR2 is LQKENI. With 2 bases removed from V and 4 bases from J, the gap between germline ends came to 7 bases. The CDR3 DNA follows: TGTGCCAGCTCACCAACAGGACCAGATACGCAGTATTTT. As protein: CASSPTGPDTQYF.

In its sample, this clone is medium-sized (0.01 to 0.1%). The CDR3 DNA is TGTGCCAGCAGTTCCGCGGACAGACGGACTGAAGCTTTCTTT. This sequence encodes CASSSADRRTEAFF. The V and J genes are TRBV6-8 and TRBJ1-1, with a weak D call TRBD1 (6 bases). Per the germline V gene, CDR1 is MNHGY and CDR2 is SAAAGT. CDR3 length: 14 amino acids. V lost 4 bases and J 5 bases, leaving 14 bases between the germline ends.

This clone was observed many times. The V and J genes are TRBV11-3 and TRBJ2-5, with 7 bases identical to TRBD1. Germline values: CDR1 SGHNT, CDR2 YENEEA. This CDR3 has 16 residues. V dropped 3 bases and J dropped 2; count of bases not matched to a gene: 9. CDR3 loop: CASSLFGTVVQETQYF. The DNA for the CDR3 is TGTGCCAGCAGCTTGTTTGGGACAGTGGTACAAGAGACCCAGTACTTC.

Comment on this clone: The same CDR3 can be traced to other DNA sequences in this sample. The rearrangement joins TRBV18 to TRBJ1-5; 9 nucleotides align to TRBD1. In germline, CDR1 is KGHSH, CDR2 LQKENI. V dropped 6 bases and J dropped 4; count of bases not matched to a gene: 7. The CDR3 totals 15 residues. This CDR3 reads CASSPDRGGNQPQHF. In nucleotides, the CDR3 is TGTGCCAGCTCCCCTGACAGGGGGGGAAATCAGCCCCAGCATTTT.

The chain couples TRBV6-8 to TRBJ2-7, with 7 nucleotides matching TRBD1. The CDR3 runs to 16 residues. In germline, CDR1 is MNHGY, CDR2 SAAAGT. V was clipped by 10 bases and J by 0 bases; unmatched bases: 15. The DNA of the CDR3 is TGTGCCATCAACTCCCCCGACCGGGACAGCTCCTACGAGCAGTACTTC. It specifies CAINSPDRDSSYEQYF.

The V gene is TRBV6-8, the J gene TRBJ1-2; perhaps TRBD1 as D (6 bases). Germline V gene lookup returns CDR1 MNHGY and CDR2 SAAAGT. The V and J ends lost 6 bases and 4 bases respectively, with 18 bases between them. The CDR3 length is 15 residues. This CDR3 reads CASRTTLGGAYGYTF. The CDR3 coding sequence is TGTGCCAGCAGAACAACCTTGGGGGGCGCCTATGGCTACACCTTC.